This TCR beta chain was sequenced during a study of shared clonotypes between healthy human individuals. Overall study findings and caveats: Clonotype sharing among donors was expected to depend on sequencing depth.

Donors comprised only Caucasian adults living in Nashville, Tennessee. The assay ran at deep level. Each subset's genomic DNA was split evenly across several immunoSEQ plates. The table came from immunoSEQ multiplex PCR; TCRdb's copy has only in-frame clones and leaves some out. Of 150,000 to 200,000 clones in the sample, about 93% were seen once. About this clone: Its specificity is not known.

Material for sequencing was naive CD4+ T cells sorted from blood. Stated subset: CD45RA+ positively selected. The receptor comes from a woman aged 25 to 45 in good health.

The CDR3 DNA sequence: TGTGCCAGCAGCTTAGGCAGTGCCTACAATCAGCCCCAGCATTTT. Translation: CASSLGSAYNQPQHF. The V and J genes are TRBV7-9 and TRBJ1-5; D ambiguous. The V gene's germline CDR1 is SEHNR and CDR2 FQNEAQ (reference sequence). The CDR3 runs 15 residues. V lost 1 base and J lost 3, with 10 bases in between.